The 15 T cell receptor beta chains reported below all come from one sample, sequenced in a study of blood T cell repertoires in COVID-19. Assay used: immunoSEQ multiplex PCR; TCRdb lists only in-frame clones, some missing. There are around 130,000 clones in the sample; around 84% occur only once, and roughly 4% lies in the top ten. The material sequenced was PBMCs or T cells enriched from blood (not recorded which). The receptors were sampled from a woman younger than 45 who had recovered from COVID-19.

This chain joins TRBV30 and TRBJ2-3, with D perhaps TRBD1 (6 bases). This CDR3 is built from 15 residues. CDR1 is GTSNPN, CDR2 SVGIG, per germline (reference sequence). Trimming took 0 bases from V and 2 from J, leaving 12 bases between them. The CDR3: CAWSVGRGITDTQYF. DNA of the CDR3: TGTGCCTGGAGTGTAGGCAGGGGTATCACAGATACGCAGTATTTT.

This chain connects TRBV7-3 to TRBJ2-3, with a weak D call TRBD2 (6 bases). The germline CDR1 and CDR2 sequences are SGHTA and FQGTGA. CDR3 size: 15 residues. V was cut by 4 bases and J by 0 bases, with 11 bases left in between. CDR3 sequence (DNA): TGTGCCAGCAGCTCTCTAGCGACTAGCACAGATACGCAGTATTTT. Encoded protein: CASSSLATSTDTQYF.

The V gene is TRBV30, the J gene TRBJ1-3, with TRBD1 identical over 9 bases. V was clipped by 4 bases and J by 1 base; unmatched bases: 8. The CDR3 is 16 amino acids. Germline CDR1 is GTSNPN and CDR2 is SVGIG (reference sequence). The CDR3 protein is CAWNRGQGFSGNTIYF. For the CDR3, the DNA is TGTGCCTGGAACCGGGGACAGGGTTTTTCTGGAAACACCATATATTTT.

This clone was found a few times. Other DNA sequences within the sample encode an identical CDR3. The chain carries TRBV19 and TRBJ2-3; no definite D call. The CDR3 length is 15 residues. Trimming shortened V by 3 bases and J by 0 bases, and 10 bases separated the two germline ends. Germline CDR1 reads LNHDA; CDR2 reads SQIVND (reference sequence). The DNA for the CDR3 is TGTGCCAGTAGTATTGGCGGCCCTAGCACAGATACGCAGTATTTT. It translates to CASSIGGPSTDTQYF.

This clone was counted only a few times. The chain links TRBV9 to TRBJ1-4, with D tentatively TRBD1 (5 bases). V was clipped by 0 bases and J by 8 bases, with 14 bases between them. The CDR3 has 15 residues. Germline loops: CDR1 SGDLS, CDR2 YYNGEE. The CDR3 sequence: CASSVAGGPLEKLFF. DNA of the CDR3: TGTGCCAGCAGCGTAGCGGGGGGTCCCTTGGAAAAACTGTTTTTT.

The chain uses TRBV27 and TRBJ2-2; 9 bases map to TRBD2. J gave up 5 bases and V 7 bases, and 11 bases lay outside the gene matches. The CDR3 has 16 amino acids. The V gene's germline CDR1 is MNHEY and CDR2 SMNVEV (reference sequence). CDR3 region: CASKGGGGRDTGELFF. In DNA form, the CDR3 reads TGTGCCAGCAAAGGGGGAGGCGGGAGGGATACCGGGGAGCTGTTTTTT.

V usage is TRBV7-9 and J usage is TRBJ1-2; 8 bases match TRBD1. Germline CDR1 is SEHNR and CDR2 is FQNEAQ (reference sequence). The CDR3 loop spans 14 amino acids. Trimming cost V 3 bases and J 2 bases; bases outside gene matches: 2. The DNA for the CDR3 is TGTGCCAGCAGCTTGGGACAGGAAAACTATGGCTACACCTTC. The encoded protein is CASSLGQENYGYTF.

The rearrangement links TRBV7-2 to TRBJ2-3; TRBD2 agrees at 8 bases. V shed 2 bases and J 5 bases; nucleotides not matched to a gene: 6. The CDR3 loop spans 15 amino acids. Germline CDR1 reads SGHTA; CDR2 reads FQGNSA. The CDR3 nucleotides are TGTGCCAGCAGCTTAAACGAGCGGGAGATAGATACGCAGTATTTT. Translation gives CASSLNEREIDTQYF. Variable domain in full (rest from reference TRBV7-2 and TRBJ2-3): GAGVSQSPSNKVTEKGKDVELRCDPISGHTALYWYRQSLGQGLEFLIYFQGNSAPDKSGLPSDRFSAERTGGSVSTLTIQRTQQEDSAVYLCASSLNEREIDTQYFGPGTRLTVL.

This chain joins TRBV10-3 and TRBJ2-3; the match to TRBD2 covers 8 bases. With 10 bases clipped from V and 1 base from J, the junction kept 7 bases outside the gene matches. The CDR3 spans 14 residues. The germline V gene encodes CDR1 ENHRY and CDR2 SYGVKD. CDR3 nucleotides: TGTGCCACCACACTAGCGGCCCGCACAGATACGCAGTATTTT. Residues: CATTLAARTDTQYF.

This clone was recorded many times. The chain employs TRBV5-4 and TRBJ2-3; 9 nucleotides agree with TRBD2. The CDR3 extends over 18 amino acids. Losses at the gene ends were 4 bases for V and 1 base for J; bases not matched to a gene: 13. The germline V gene encodes CDR1 SGHNT and CDR2 YYREEE (reference sequence). CDR3 loop: CASSRRGGRARGTDTQYF. DNA of the CDR3: TGTGCCAGCAGCCGGCGGGGCGGGAGGGCCAGGGGCACAGATACGCAGTATTTT. Complete variable domain (other parts from reference TRBV5-4 and TRBJ2-3): ETGVTQSPTHLIKTRGQQVTLRCSSQSGHNTVSWYQQALGQGPQFIFQYYREEENGRGNFPPRFSGLQFPNYSSELNVNALELDDSALYLCASSRRGGRARGTDTQYFGPGTRLTVL.

In DNA form, the CDR3 reads TGTGCCAGCAGCTTAGACGGGGGAGTTGACACCGGGGAGCTGTTTTTT. Protein sequence: CASSLDGGVDTGELFF. The V gene is TRBV7-8, the J gene TRBJ2-2; a possible D gene is TRBD2 (6 bases). The germline V and J ends were trimmed by 1 base and 3 bases, with 12 bases remaining between them. Per germline, CDR1 SGHVS and CDR2 FQNEAQ. The CDR3 has 16 amino acids.

The gene calls are TRBV6-5 and TRBJ2-5; D uncertain. Germline loops: CDR1 MNHEY, CDR2 SVGAGI. With 0 bases removed from V and 5 bases from J, the gap between germline ends came to 16 bases. The CDR3 extends over 16 amino acids. The CDR3: CASSYSSRSGTETQYF. CDR3 in DNA: TGTGCCAGCAGTTACTCCTCCAGGTCCGGCACGGAGACCCAGTACTTC.

This rearrangement joins TRBV18 to TRBJ2-3; no definite D call. This CDR3 spans 13 amino acids. V dropped 0 bases and J dropped 4 bases, with 5 bases sitting between them. From germline, CDR1 is KGHSH and CDR2 LQKENI. The CDR3 bases are TGTGCCAGCTCACCACCGTCTGCAGATACGCAGTATTTT. It encodes CASSPPSADTQYF.

The gene calls are TRBV25-1 and TRBJ1-4; a possible D gene is TRBD1 (6 bases). V lost 4 bases, J lost 5 bases, and 8 bases lay in between. Germline CDR1 MGHDK, CDR2 SYGVNS. This CDR3 has 13 amino acids. In DNA form, the CDR3 reads TGTGCCAGCAGTGGGGACATAAATGAAAAACTGTTTTTT. Amino acid sequence: CASSGDINEKLFF.

The gene calls are TRBV18 and TRBJ2-7, with TRBD1 matching over 9 bases. Germline trimming cut 6 bases from V and 2 bases from J; bases unmatched to any gene: 8. The CDR3 loop spans 15 amino acids. The germline V gene encodes CDR1 KGHSH and CDR2 LQKENI. The CDR3 DNA sequence: TGTGCCAGCTCCCCTGTCCGACAGGGGGCCTACGAGCAGTACTTC. Translation gives CASSPVRQGAYEQYF.